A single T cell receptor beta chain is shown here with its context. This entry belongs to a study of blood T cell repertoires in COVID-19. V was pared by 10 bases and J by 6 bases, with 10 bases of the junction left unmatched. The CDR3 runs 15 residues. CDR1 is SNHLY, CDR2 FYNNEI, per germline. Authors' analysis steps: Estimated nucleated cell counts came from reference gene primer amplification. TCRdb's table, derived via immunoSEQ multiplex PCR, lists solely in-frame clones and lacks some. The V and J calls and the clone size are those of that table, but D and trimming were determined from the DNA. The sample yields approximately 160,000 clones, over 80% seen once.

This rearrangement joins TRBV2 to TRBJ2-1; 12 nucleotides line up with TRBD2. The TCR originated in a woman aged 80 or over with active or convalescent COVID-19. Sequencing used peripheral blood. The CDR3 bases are TGTGCCACGGCCCGAGGACTAGCGGGGCTCAATGAGCAGTTCTTC. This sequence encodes CATARGLAGLNEQFF.